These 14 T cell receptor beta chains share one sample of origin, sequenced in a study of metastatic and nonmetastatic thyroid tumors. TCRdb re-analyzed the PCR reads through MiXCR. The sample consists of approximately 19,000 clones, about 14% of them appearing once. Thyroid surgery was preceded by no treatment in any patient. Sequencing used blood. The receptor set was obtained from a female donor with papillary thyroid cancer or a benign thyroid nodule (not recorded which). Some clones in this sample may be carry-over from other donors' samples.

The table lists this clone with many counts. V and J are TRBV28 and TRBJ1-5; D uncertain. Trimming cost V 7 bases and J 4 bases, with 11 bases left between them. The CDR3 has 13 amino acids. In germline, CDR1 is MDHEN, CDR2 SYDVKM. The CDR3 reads CASKVSGNQPQHF. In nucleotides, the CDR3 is TGTGCCAGCAAGGTTTCAGGAAATCAGCCCCAGCATTTT.

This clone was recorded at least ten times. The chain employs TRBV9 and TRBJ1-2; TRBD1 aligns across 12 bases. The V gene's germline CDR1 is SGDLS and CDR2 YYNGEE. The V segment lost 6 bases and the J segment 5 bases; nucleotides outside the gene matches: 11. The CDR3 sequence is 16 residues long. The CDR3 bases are TGTGCCAGCACCCCGGGACAGGGGGCAATAGGGTATGGCTACACCTTC. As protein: CASTPGQGAIGYGYTF.

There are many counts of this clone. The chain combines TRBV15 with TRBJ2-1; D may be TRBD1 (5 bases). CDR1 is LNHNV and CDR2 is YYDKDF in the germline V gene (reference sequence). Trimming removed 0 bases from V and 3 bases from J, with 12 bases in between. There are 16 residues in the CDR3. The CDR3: CATSRDPKGDYNEQFF. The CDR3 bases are TGTGCCACCAGCAGAGATCCAAAAGGGGACTACAATGAGCAGTTCTTC.

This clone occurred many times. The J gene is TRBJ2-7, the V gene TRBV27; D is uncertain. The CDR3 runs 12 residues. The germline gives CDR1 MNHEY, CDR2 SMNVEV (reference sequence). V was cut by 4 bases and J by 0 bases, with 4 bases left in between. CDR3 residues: CASSSSSYEQYF. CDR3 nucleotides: TGTGCCAGCAGTTCCAGCTCCTACGAGCAGTACTTC.

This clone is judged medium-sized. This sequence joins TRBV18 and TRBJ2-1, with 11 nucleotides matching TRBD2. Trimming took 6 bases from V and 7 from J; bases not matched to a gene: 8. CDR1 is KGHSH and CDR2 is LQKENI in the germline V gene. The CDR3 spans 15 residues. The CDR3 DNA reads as TGTGCCAGCTCTCCTACTAGCGGGAGTAAAAATGAGCAGTTCTTC. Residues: CASSPTSGSKNEQFF.

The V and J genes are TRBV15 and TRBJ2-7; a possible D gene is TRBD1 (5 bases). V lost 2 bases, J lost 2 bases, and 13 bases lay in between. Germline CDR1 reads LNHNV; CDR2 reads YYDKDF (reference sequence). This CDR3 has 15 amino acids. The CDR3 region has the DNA TGTGCCACCAGCAGAAAGACAGACTCAACCTACGAGCAGTACTTC. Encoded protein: CATSRKTDSTYEQYF.

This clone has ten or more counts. The DNA for the CDR3 is TGTGCCAGCAGCCAGCGGGCGCTAGCGGGAGAGTACAATGAGCAGTTCTTC. It yields the protein CASSQRALAGEYNEQFF. The V call is TRBV7-2, the J call TRBJ2-1, with 10 nucleotides matching TRBD2. This CDR3 has 17 amino acids. CDR1 SGHTA and CDR2 FQGNSA come from the germline V gene. J lost 4 bases, V lost 5 bases, and 11 bases had no gene match. Full variable domain (missing parts from reference TRBV7-2 and TRBJ2-1): GAGVSQSPSNKVTEKGKDVELRCDPISGHTALYWYRQSLGQGLEFLIYFQGNSAPDKSGLPSDRFSAERTGGSVSTLTIQRTQQEDSAVYLCASSQRALAGEYNEQFFGPGTRLTVL.

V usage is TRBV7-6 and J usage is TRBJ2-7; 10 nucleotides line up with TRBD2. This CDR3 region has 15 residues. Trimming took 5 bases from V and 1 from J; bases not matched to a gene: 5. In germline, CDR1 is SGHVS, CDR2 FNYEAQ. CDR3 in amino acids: CASSAGTSASYEQYF. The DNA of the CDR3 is TGTGCCAGCAGCGCCGGGACTAGCGCTTCCTACGAGCAGTACTTC. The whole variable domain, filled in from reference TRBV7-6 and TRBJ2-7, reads GAGVSQSPRYKVTKRGQDVALRCDPISGHVSLYWYRQALGQGPEFLTYFNYEAQQDKSGLPNDRFSAERPEGSISTLTIQRTEQRDSAMYRCASSAGTSASYEQYFGPGTRLTVT.

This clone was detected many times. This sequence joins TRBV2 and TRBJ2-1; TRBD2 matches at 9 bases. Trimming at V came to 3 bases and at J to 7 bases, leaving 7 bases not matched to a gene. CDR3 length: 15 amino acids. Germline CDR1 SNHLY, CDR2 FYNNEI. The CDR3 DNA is TGTGCCAGCAGTGATCTAATAGCGGGAGTTAATGAGCAGTTCTTC. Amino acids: CASSDLIAGVNEQFF.

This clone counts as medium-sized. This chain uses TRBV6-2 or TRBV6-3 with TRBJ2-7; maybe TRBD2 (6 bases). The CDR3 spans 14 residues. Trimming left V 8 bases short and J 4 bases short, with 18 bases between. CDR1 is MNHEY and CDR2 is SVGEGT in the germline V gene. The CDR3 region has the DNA TGTGCCAGCCAAGCCCCTGGCGGAGGGTACGAGCAGTACTTC. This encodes CASQAPGGGYEQYF.

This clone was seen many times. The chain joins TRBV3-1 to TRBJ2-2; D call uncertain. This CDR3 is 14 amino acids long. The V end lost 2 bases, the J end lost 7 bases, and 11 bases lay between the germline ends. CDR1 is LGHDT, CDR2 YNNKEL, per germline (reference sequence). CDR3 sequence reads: CASSQSVVFGELFF. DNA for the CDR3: TGTGCCAGCAGCCAATCGGTGGTTTTCGGGGAGCTGTTTTTT.

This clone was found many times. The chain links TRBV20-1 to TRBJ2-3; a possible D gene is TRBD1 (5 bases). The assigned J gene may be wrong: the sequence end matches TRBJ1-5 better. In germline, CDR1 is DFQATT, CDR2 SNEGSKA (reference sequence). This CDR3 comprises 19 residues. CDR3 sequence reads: CSAHQRLAGGPVVTDTQHF. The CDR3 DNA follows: TGCAGTGCCCACCAAAGACTAGCGGGAGGGCCGGTAGTGACAGATACGCAGCATTTT.

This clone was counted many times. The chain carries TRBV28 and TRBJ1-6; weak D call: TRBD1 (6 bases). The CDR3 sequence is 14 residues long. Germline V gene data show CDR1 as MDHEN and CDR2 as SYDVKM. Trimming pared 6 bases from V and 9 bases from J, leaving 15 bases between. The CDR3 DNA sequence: TGTGCCAGCAGCCCGGCCCTCAGGGGTTCACCCCTCCACTTT. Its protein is CASSPALRGSPLHF.

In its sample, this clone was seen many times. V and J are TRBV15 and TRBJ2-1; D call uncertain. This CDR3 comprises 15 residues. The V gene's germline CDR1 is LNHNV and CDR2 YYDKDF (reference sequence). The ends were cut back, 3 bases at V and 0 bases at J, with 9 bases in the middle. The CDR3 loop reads CATSSDRSSYNEQFF. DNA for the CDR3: TGTGCCACCAGCAGCGACCGCAGCTCCTACAATGAGCAGTTCTTC.